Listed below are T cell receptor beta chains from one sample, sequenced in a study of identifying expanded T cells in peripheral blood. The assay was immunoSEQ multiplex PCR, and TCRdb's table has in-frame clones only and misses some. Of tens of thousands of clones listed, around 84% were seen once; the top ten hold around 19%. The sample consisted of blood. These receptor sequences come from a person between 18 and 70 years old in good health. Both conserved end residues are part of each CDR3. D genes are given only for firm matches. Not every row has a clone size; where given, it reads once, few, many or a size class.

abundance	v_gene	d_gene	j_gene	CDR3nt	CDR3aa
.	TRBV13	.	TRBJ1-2	TGTGCCAGCAGCTTCCCGGAAAGCAACTATGGCTACACCTTC	CASSFPESNYGYTF
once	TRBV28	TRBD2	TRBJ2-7	TGTGCCAGCAGTGGGACAGGGCCGGGACTAGCGGGAGCATACGAGCAGTACTTC	CASSGTGPGLAGAYEQYF
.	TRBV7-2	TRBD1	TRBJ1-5	TGTGCCAGCAGTCGGACAGGAGCGAGCAATCAGCCCCAGCATTTT	CASSRTGASNQPQHF
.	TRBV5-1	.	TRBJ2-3	TGCGCCAGCAGCTTGAGCGGCCTCACAGATACGCAGTATTTT	CASSLSGLTDTQYF
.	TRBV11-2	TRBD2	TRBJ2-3	TGTGCCAGCAGTCCAAGCGGGAGGGCCGTTCGGGATACGCAGTATTTT	CASSPSGRAVRDTQYF
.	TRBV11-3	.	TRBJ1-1	TGTGCCAGCAGCTTAACTGCCAACACTGAAGCTTTCTTT	CASSLTANTEAFF
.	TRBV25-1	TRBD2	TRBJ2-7	TGTGACAAACACACTAGCGGGAGCATGACCTACGAGCAGTACTTC	CDKHTSGSMTYEQYF
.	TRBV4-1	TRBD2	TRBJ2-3	TGCGCCAGCAGCGCCAGCCCGGTAGCGGGGATCACAGATACGCAGTATTTT	CASSASPVAGITDTQYF
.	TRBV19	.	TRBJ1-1	TGTGCCAGTAGTATAACCGACACTGAAGCTTTCTTT	CASSITDTEAFF
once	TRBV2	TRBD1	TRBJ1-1	TGTGCCAGCAGTGCTGACAGGGTACGGGCCACTGAAGCTTTCTTT	CASSADRVRATEAFF
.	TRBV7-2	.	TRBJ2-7	TGTGCCAGCAGCTTAAGGGCGGGTTTCTCCTACGAGCAGTACTTC	CASSLRAGFSYEQYF
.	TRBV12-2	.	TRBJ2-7	TGTGCAAGTCGCTTAGGCGAGGAAGGACAGGGGGTATACTTC	CASRLGEEGQGVYF
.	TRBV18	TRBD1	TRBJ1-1	TGTGCCAGCTCACCTGGGGCAGGGGGAGGAAACACTGAAGCTTTCTTT	CASSPGAGGGNTEAFF
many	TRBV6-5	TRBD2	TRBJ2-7	TGTGCCAGCAGTTCCGTAGCGGGAGAATCCGAGCAGTACTTC	CASSSVAGESEQYF
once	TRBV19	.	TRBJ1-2	TGTGCCAGTACCCCGGGTAGGCAGCCCCTGGGGGGCTACACCTTC	CASTPGRQPLGGYTF
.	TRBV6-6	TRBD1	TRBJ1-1	TGTGCCACTCACAGGGGCGACACTGAAGCTTTCTTT	CATHRGDTEAFF
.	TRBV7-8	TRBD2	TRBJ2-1	TGTGCCAGCACCCCCGGGGGGACTGTTCCCCATGAGCAGTTCTTC	CASTPGGTVPHEQFF
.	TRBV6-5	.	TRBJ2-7	TGTGCCAGCAGTTACGTAGGCGGGACCTACGAGCAGTACTTC	CASSYVGGTYEQYF
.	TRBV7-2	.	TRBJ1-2	TGTGCCAGCAGCCCCGCCGACCGCGCTAACTATGGCTACACCTTC	CASSPADRANYGYTF
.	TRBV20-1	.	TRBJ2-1	TGCAGTGCTCAGACCCGAGGAGATAGGTTCTTC	CSAQTRGDRFF
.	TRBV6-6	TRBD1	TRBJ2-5	TGTGCCAGCAGTAAGGGACAGCCTTACCAAGAGACCCAGTACTTC	CASSKGQPYQETQYF
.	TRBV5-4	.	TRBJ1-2	TGTGCCAGCAGCCCGGGGGCGAACTATGGCTACACCTTC	CASSPGANYGYTF
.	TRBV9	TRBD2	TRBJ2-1	TGTGCCAGCAGCACGTGGACTAGCGGGAGGAATGAGCAGTTCTTC	CASSTWTSGRNEQFF
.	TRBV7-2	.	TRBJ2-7	TGTGCCAGCAGCTTAATCTCCTACGAGCAGTACTTC	CASSLISYEQYF
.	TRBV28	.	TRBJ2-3	TGTGCCAGCAGTCGTCCTAGGCAGGGTAGCACAGATACGCAGTATTTT	CASSRPRQGSTDTQYF
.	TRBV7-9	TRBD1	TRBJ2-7	TGTGCCAGCAGCGCCAGGCAGGGGGCAATCTTCTACGAGCAGTACTTC	CASSARQGAIFYEQYF
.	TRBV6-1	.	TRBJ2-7	TGTGCCAGCAGTGAGTTGCCCTACGAGCAGTACTTC	CASSELPYEQYF
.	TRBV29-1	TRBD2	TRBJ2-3	TGCAGCGTGTCGACTAGCGGACTCACAGATACGCAGTATTTT	CSVSTSGLTDTQYF
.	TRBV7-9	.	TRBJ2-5	TGTGCCAGCAGCTTGGAACTAGTCAGGCAAGAGACCCAGTACTTC	CASSLELVRQETQYF
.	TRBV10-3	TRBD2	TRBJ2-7	TGTGCCATCAGTGAGGCCGGGACTAGCGGGACCGAGCAGTACTTC	CAISEAGTSGTEQYF
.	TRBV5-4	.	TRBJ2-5	TGTGCCAGCAGCTTGGGGGACCGACGTGAGGTGGGAGAGACCCAGTACTTC	CASSLGDRREVGETQYF
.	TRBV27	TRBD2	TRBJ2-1	TGTGCCAGCAGTCCCCTCCGGGCGGGGGGCGCCCTTGGGGCCTACAATGAGCAGTTCTTC	CASSPLRAGGALGAYNEQFF
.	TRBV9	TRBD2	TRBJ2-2	TGTGCCAGCAGCGTAACTCCGGGACTAGCGGGGAGAGGGGGCAGCGGGGAGCTGTTTTTT	CASSVTPGLAGRGGSGELFF
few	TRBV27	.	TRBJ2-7	TGTGCCAGCAGTAGACAGAGAACCTACGAGCAGTACTTC	CASSRQRTYEQYF
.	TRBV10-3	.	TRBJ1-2	TGTGCCATCAGTGAGGGATACCGAGGGGGCTACACCTTC	CAISEGYRGGYTF
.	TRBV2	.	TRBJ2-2	TGTGCCAGCAGTGTGTCGAACACCGGGGAGCTGTTTTTT	CASSVSNTGELFF
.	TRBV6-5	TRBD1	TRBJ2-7	TGTGCCAGCAGTACCGGGACAGGGCGCTACGAGCAGTACTTC	CASSTGTGRYEQYF
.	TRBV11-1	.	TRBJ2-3	TGTGCCAGCAGCCCCGGGGGTTCCCGCACAGATACGCAGTATTTT	CASSPGGSRTDTQYF
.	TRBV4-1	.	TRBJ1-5	TGCGCCAGCAGCAGTCAGGCTATCATTAGCAATCAGCCCCAGCATTTT	CASSSQAIISNQPQHF
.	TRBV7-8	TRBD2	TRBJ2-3	TGTGCCAGCGGAGTTTCTAGCGGCTACACAGATACGCAGTATTTT	CASGVSSGYTDTQYF
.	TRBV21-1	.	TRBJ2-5	TGTGCCAGCAGCAAAGACGGGGAGCGGCAAGAGACCCAGTACTTC	CASSKDGERQETQYF
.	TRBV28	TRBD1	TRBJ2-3	TGTGCCAGCACCCCCAGGGGGACCCTTTCCACAGATACGCAGTATTTT	CASTPRGTLSTDTQYF
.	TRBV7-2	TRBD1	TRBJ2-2	TGTGCCAGCAGCCGACAGGGAACGAACACCGGGGAGCTGTTTTTT	CASSRQGTNTGELFF
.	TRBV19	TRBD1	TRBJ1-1	TGTGCCAGTAGTATCCTTCGGGACAGGGGGAGGAACACTGAAGCTTTCTTT	CASSILRDRGRNTEAFF
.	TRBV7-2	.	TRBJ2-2	TGTGCCAGCAGCCCGGGCCGGATGAACACCGGGGAGCTGTTTTTT	CASSPGRMNTGELFF
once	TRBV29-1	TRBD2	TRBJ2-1	TGCAGCGTTGTGGGCGGGAGGCCCCGGACTCACTACAATGAGCAGTTCTTC	CSVVGGRPRTHYNEQFF
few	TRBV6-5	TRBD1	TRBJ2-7	TGTGCCAGCAGTCGGGGACAGGGCCACGAGCAGTACTTC	CASSRGQGHEQYF
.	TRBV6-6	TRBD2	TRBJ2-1	TGTGCCAGCTGTGGGGGGGTAGGCTCCTACAATGAGCAGTTCTTC	CASCGGVGSYNEQFF
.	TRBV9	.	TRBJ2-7	TGTGCCAGCAGCTCTGAGGCAGGGGCCGACGAGCAGTACTTC	CASSSEAGADEQYF
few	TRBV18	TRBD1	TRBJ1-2	TGTGCCAGCTCCGGGACAGCTAACTATGGCTACACCTTC	CASSGTANYGYTF
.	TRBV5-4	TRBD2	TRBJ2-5	TGTGCCAGCAGCGAGGGACTAGCGGAAGAGACCCAGTACTTC	CASSEGLAEETQYF
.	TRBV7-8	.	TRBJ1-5	TGTGCCAGCAGCTTAGCAGAGGCAGGGTTCCAGCCCCAGCATTTT	CASSLAEAGFQPQHF
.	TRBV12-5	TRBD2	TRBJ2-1	TGTGCTAGTGGTTTGGGAATAGCGGGGCAGCAGTTCTTC	CASGLGIAGQQFF
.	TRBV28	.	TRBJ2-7	TGTGCCAGCAGTTTAGGCCTCTTAGGCTACGAGCAGTACTTC	CASSLGLLGYEQYF
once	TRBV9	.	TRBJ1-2	TGTGCCAGCAGCGTAGCTACTCGGGGCGGGAACTATGGCTACACCTTC	CASSVATRGGNYGYTF
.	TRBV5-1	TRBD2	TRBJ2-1	TGCGCCAGCAGCTTGGTTCCTAGCGGGGCTAGCTCCTACAATGAGCAGTTCTTC	CASSLVPSGASSYNEQFF
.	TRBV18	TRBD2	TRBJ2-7	TGTGCCAGCTCACCACGGGCTAGCGGCTACGAGCAGTACTTC	CASSPRASGYEQYF